This T cell receptor (beta chain) comes out of a study of T cell changes during pregnancy in multiple sclerosis. TCRdb's table, derived via immunoSEQ multiplex PCR, lists solely in-frame clones and lacks some. Of roughly 28,000 clones in the sample, 90% to 95% were seen once. Germline CDR1 SEHNR, CDR2 FQNEAQ (reference sequence). The CDR3 loop spans 14 amino acids. Trimming cost V 1 base and J 3 bases; bases outside gene matches: 2. The receptor comes from a female donor with multiple sclerosis, enrolled in a pregnancy study. The sequenced sample was CD8+ T cells from peripheral blood mononuclear cells, obtained before pregnancy. This chain uses TRBV7-9 with TRBJ2-7; 8 bases are a match to TRBD1. Here the CDR3 reads CASSLEGTGYEQYF. The DNA of the CDR3 is TGTGCCAGCAGCTTAGAGGGGACAGGCTACGAGCAGTACTTC.